This T cell receptor (beta chain) was identified in a study of T cells in Graves' hyperthyroidism and ophthalmopathy. Study-wide points: Ophthalmopathy was told apart from stable hyperthyroidism by a 13 V-J model.

Together with thyroid ultrasound, orbital computed tomography, serum thyroxine and TRAb, clinical symptoms were used for diagnoses. Using RNA transcripts as the source, TCR beta CDR3 regions were amplified. The study used the HTBI primer set for a first-round RT-PCR of the TCR CDR3. In TCRdb, the multiplex PCR reads were re-called with MiXCR into one record per CDR3 protein. The profile shows about 350,000 distinct CDR3 sequences, 11% to 15% of them singletons. The CDR3 length is 16 residues. Germline V gene data show CDR1 as KGHDR and CDR2 as SFDVKD. With 6 bases removed from V and 3 bases from J, the gap between germline ends came to 19 bases. This clonotype was observed at least ten times. The antigen is unknown.

The clonotype comes from a woman in her twenties or thirties with Graves' hyperthyroidism. The material sequenced was blood. The rearrangement links TRBV24-1 to TRBJ1-2; perhaps TRBD1 as D (5 bases). CDR3 bases: TGTGCCACCAGTTCTACAGCGGGACCCGATGACTATGGCTACACCTTC. Its protein is CATSSTAGPDDYGYTF.